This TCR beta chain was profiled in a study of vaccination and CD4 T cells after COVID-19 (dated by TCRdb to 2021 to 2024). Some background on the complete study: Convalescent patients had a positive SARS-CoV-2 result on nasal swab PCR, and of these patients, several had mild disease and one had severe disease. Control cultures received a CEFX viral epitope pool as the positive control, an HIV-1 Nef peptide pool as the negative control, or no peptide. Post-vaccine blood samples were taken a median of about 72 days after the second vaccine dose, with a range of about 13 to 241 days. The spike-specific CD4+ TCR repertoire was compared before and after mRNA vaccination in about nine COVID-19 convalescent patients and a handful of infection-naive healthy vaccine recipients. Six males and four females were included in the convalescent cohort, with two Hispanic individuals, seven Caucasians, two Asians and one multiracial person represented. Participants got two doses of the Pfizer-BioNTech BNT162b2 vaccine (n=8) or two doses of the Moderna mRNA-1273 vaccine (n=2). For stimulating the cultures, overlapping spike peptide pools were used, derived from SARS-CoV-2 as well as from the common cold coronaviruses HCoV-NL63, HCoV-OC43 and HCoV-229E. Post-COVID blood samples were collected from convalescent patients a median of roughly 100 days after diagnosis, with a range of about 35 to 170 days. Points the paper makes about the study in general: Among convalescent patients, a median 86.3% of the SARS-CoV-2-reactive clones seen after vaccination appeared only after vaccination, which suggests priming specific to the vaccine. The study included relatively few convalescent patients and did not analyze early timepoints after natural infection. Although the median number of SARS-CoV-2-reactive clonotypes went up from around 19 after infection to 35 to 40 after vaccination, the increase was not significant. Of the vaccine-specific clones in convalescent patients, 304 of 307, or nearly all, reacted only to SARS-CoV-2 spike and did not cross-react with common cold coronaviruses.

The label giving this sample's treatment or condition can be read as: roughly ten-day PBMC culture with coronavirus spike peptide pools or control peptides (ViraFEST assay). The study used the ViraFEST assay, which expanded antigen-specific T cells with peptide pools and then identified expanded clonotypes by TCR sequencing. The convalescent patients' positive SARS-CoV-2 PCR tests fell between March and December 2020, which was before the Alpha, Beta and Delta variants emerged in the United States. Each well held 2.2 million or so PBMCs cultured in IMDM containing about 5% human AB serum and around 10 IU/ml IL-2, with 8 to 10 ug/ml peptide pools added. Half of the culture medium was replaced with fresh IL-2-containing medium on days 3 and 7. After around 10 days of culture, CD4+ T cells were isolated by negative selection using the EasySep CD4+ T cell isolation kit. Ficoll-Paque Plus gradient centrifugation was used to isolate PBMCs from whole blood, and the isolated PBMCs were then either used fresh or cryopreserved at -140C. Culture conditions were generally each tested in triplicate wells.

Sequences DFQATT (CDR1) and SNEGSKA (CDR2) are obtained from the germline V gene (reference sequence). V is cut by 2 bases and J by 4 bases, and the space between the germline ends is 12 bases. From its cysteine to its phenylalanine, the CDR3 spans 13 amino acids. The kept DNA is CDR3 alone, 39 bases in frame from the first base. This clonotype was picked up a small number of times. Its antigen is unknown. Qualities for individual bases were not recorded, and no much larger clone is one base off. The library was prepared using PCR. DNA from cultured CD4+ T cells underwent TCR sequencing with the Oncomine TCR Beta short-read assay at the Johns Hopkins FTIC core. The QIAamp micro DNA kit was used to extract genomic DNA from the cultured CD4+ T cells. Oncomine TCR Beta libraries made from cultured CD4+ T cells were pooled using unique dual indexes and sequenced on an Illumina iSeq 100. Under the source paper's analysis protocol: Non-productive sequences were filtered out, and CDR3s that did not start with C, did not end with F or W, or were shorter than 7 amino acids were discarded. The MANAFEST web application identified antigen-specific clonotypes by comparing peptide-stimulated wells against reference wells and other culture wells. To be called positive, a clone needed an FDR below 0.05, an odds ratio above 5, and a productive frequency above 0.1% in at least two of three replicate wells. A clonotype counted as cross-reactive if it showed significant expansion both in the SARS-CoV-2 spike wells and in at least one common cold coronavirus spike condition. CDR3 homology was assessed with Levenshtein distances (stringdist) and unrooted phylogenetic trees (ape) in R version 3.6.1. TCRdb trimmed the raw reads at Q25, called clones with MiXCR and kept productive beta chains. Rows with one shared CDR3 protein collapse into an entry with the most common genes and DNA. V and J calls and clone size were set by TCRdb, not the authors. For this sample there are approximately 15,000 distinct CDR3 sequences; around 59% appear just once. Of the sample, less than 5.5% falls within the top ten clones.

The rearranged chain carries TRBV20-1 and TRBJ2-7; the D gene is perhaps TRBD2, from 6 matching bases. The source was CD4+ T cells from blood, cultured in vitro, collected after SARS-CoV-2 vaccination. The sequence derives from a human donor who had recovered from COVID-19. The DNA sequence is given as TGCAGTGCTAGAATCGGGAGAGGGTACGAGCAGTACTTC. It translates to CSARIGRGYEQYF.